These T cell receptor beta chains were read from a single sample in a study of a mutant IDH1 vaccine in newly diagnosed glioma. These TCRs' antigens remain unknown. The data were produced by immunoSEQ multiplex PCR, yet TCRdb's version contains in-frame clones alone and is incomplete. The sample holds tens of thousands of clones, roughly three quarters seen once. Sample: peripheral blood mononuclear cells (PBMCs), taken from a glioma patient whose treatment included an IDH1 peptide vaccine. These TCRs come from a man younger than 35 with glioma. Some clones in this sample may be carry-over from other donors' samples. The CDR3 runs from the conserved cysteine through the conserved F or W. D genes are given only for firm matches. Rows give clone size only sometimes, using once, few, many, or a class for an expanded clone.

few	TRBV14	-	TRBJ1-1	TGTGCCAGCAGCCCCCTGGCTGGGGTATCCACTGAAGCTTTCTTT	CASSPLAGVSTEAFF
-	TRBV27	-	TRBJ1-5	TGTGCCAGCGGCCTAAGAGGGGGAAGAAATCAGCCCCAGCATTTT	CASGLRGGRNQPQHF
-	TRBV27	-	TRBJ2-7	TGTGCCAGCAGTTTAGACCAAAGGGAGCAGTACTTC	CASSLDQREQYF
-	TRBV6-6	-	TRBJ1-1	TGTGCCAGCATCTTCCGAGGTGAAGGCAACACTGAAGCTTTCTTT	CASIFRGEGNTEAFF
-	TRBV4-1	-	TRBJ2-7	TGCGCCAGCAGCCAAGATAGGGGACTGGGGACCTACGAGCAGTACTTC	CASSQDRGLGTYEQYF
-	TRBV6-5	-	TRBJ2-7	TGTGCCAGCAGTTACTCCAGGGGTGCGCGGGAGCAGTACTTC	CASSYSRGAREQYF
-	TRBV10-3	-	TRBJ1-1	TGTGCCATCAGTGTAACGGCCTCTGCGGAAGCTTTCTTT	CAISVTASAEAFF
-	TRBV9	TRBD2	TRBJ2-2	TGTGCCAGCAGCCCCCGACTAGCGGGAGAACCCACCGGGGAGCTGTTTTTT	CASSPRLAGEPTGELFF
-	TRBV6-1	TRBD1	TRBJ1-4	TGTGCCAGCAGTGAACGCAGGGGGTACGAAAAACTGTTTTTT	CASSERRGYEKLFF
-	TRBV5-1	-	TRBJ2-7	TGCGCCAGCAGCCCGATCGTGAGCCAGGGTCCCCACGAGCAGTACTTC	CASSPIVSQGPHEQYF
-	TRBV5-8	-	TRBJ1-1	TGTGCCAGCAGCTTGGTTCCGGGGAGGACTGAAGCTTTCTTT	CASSLVPGRTEAFF
-	TRBV6-1	-	TRBJ2-5	TGTGCCAGCAGTTCCAACAGGGTAAGGAAGGAGACCCAGTACTTC	CASSSNRVRKETQYF
-	TRBV11-1	-	TRBJ2-7	TGTGCCAGCAGCTCCCCCGGGACTGCCTCGGGACAGCAGTACTTC	CASSSPGTASGQQYF
-	TRBV7-8	TRBD2	TRBJ2-1	TGTGCCAGCAGCTTAGAGCGGGGGCAGCAGTTCTTC	CASSLERGQQFF
few	TRBV10-3	-	TRBJ1-1	TGTGCCACCTTGGAACAGCAGAACACTGAAGCTTTCTTT	CATLEQQNTEAFF
-	TRBV28	-	TRBJ2-7	TGTGCCAGCAGTTTGAGGTCAGGGCGTACACACGAGCAGTACTTC	CASSLRSGRTHEQYF
-	TRBV28	-	TRBJ2-7	TGTGCCAGCAGTCTCTTCGGACAAGGCTACGAGCAGTACTTC	CASSLFGQGYEQYF
-	TRBV6-5	-	TRBJ1-5	TGTGCCAGCAGTTACTCACGCAGTATGCTACAGCCCCAGCATTTT	CASSYSRSMLQPQHF
-	TRBV29-1	-	TRBJ1-2	TGCAGCGTTGTGGTCTTAGCTAACTATGGCTACACCTTC	CSVVVLANYGYTF
once	TRBV7-6	TRBD1	TRBJ2-7	TGTGCCAGCAGCTTAACAGGACAGGGTTCCTACGAGCAGTACTTC	CASSLTGQGSYEQYF
-	TRBV6-5	-	TRBJ1-1	TGTGCCAGCAGTTCCTCAATAGATGCCGGAACTGAAGCTTTCTTT	CASSSSIDAGTEAFF
once	TRBV4-2	-	TRBJ1-2	TGTGCCAGCAGCCAAGTTTTGGACAGAGGGTCCGGCTACACCTTC	CASSQVLDRGSGYTF
-	TRBV27	-	TRBJ1-2	TGTGCCAGCAGTTTAAGGGATGGCTACACCTTC	CASSLRDGYTF
-	TRBV7-9	-	TRBJ1-5	TGTGCCAGCAGCTCTCAAGGGGGGTCCAATCAGCCCCAGCATTTT	CASSSQGGSNQPQHF
-	TRBV15	-	TRBJ1-5	TGTGCCACCAGCAGAGATCGGACAGTACTTCAGCCCCAGCATTTT	CATSRDRTVLQPQHF
few	TRBV5-1	-	TRBJ2-7	TGCGCCAGCAGCTTGTATATAGCTAGTTCCTACGAGCAGTACTTC	CASSLYIASSYEQYF
-	TRBV20-1	-	TRBJ2-5	TGCAGCCCATTCAAAGAGACCCAGTACTTC	CSPFKETQYF
once	TRBV14	TRBD1	TRBJ2-7	TGTGCCAGCAGCCACCTACCGGGACAGGGGGTCTACGAGCAGTACTTC	CASSHLPGQGVYEQYF
-	TRBV6-5	-	TRBJ1-3	TGTGCCAGCAGTTTCGCAAACCGAGGGGACACCATATATTTT	CASSFANRGDTIYF
once	TRBV30	-	TRBJ2-6	TGTGCCTGGAGTATGGGACATAACTCTGGGGCCAACGTCCTGACTTTC	CAWSMGHNSGANVLTF
-	TRBV6-5	TRBD1	TRBJ1-1	TGTGCCAGCAGTTACTCTGGGACAGTGGGGACTGAAGCTTTCTTT	CASSYSGTVGTEAFF
-	TRBV2	-	TRBJ1-4	TGTGCCAGCAGTGATTACCCGGGACGGAGAACTTTT	CASSDYPGRRTF
-	TRBV7-2	-	TRBJ2-3	TGTGCCAGCAGCTTAGCGGGGGCCTCGAGATCTACGCAGTATTTT	CASSLAGASRSTQYF
-	TRBV5-1	TRBD1	TRBJ1-4	TGCGCCAGCAGCTTTGCAGGACAGGGAGAGGGGTCAACTAATGAAAAACTGTTTTTT	CASSFAGQGEGSTNEKLFF
-	TRBV7-9	-	TRBJ2-3	TGTGCCAGCAGCTTAGTTTCTAGCACAGATACGCAGTATTTT	CASSLVSSTDTQYF
few	TRBV13	TRBD1	TRBJ1-1	TGTGCCAGCAGCTTATCGGTCACGGGACAGTACACTGAAGCTTTCTTT	CASSLSVTGQYTEAFF
once	TRBV18	-	TRBJ2-7	TGTGCCAGCTCAAGGACAGACACCTACGAGCAGTACTTC	CASSRTDTYEQYF
once	TRBV25-1	-	TRBJ2-3	TGTGCCAGCACCACCGGACGGACCATTACAGATACGCAGTATTTT	CASTTGRTITDTQYF
few	TRBV10-3	-	TRBJ1-1	TGTGCCATCAGTCGACAAGGAGCGAACACTGAAGCTTTCTTT	CAISRQGANTEAFF
-	TRBV5-1	-	TRBJ1-4	TGCGCCAGCAGCTCAACAGGTGAAAAACTGTTTTTT	CASSSTGEKLFF
few	TRBV5-6	-	TRBJ1-6	TGTGCCAGCAGCCCCAGGGGAGGCTCACCCCTCCACTTT	CASSPRGGSPLHF
-	TRBV14	TRBD1	TRBJ2-1	TGTGCCAGCAGTCGCTTGGGACAGAGCTCCTACAATGAGCAGTTCTTC	CASSRLGQSSYNEQFF
-	TRBV6-1	-	TRBJ1-2	TGTGCCAGCAGTGAAGCGTGGGAATGGGGGTTC	CASSEAWEWGF
-	TRBV15	TRBD1	TRBJ2-7	TGTGCCACCAGCGGGGACAGGGCCTACGAGCAGTACTTC	CATSGDRAYEQYF
few	TRBV27	-	TRBJ1-5	TGTGCCAGCAGGGCGTTATTGGAGAATCAGCCCCAGCATTTT	CASRALLENQPQHF
-	TRBV5-8	-	TRBJ2-6	TGTGCCAGCAGCCTTCGAGTTTTTAGACAGCGCTCTGGGGCCAACGTCCTGACTTTC	CASSLRVFRQRSGANVLTF
-	TRBV2	TRBD2	TRBJ2-3	TGTGCCAGCAGTGAATTGACTAGCGGGGGGACCACAGATACGCAGTATTTT	CASSELTSGGTTDTQYF
-	TRBV18	-	TRBJ1-5	TGTGCCAGCTCCCTCGGGCCAACCGGAGGCAATCAGCCCCAGCATTTT	CASSLGPTGGNQPQHF
-	TRBV30	-	TRBJ1-6	TGTGCCTGGGGGCTTACAGGGAATTCACCCCTCCACTTT	CAWGLTGNSPLHF
-	TRBV28	-	TRBJ1-2	TGTGCCAGCAGTGAGGGTATTAAGGATGGCTACACCTTC	CASSEGIKDGYTF
-	TRBV5-6	-	TRBJ1-2	TGTGCCAGCAGCTCCAGCGCGGACCGAGCTAGTTTTCATGGCTACACCTTC	CASSSSADRASFHGYTF
-	TRBV7-9	TRBD1	TRBJ1-2	TGTGCCAGCAGCTTCCCAGACAGGGGAGGTGTCTATGGCTACACCTTC	CASSFPDRGGVYGYTF
-	TRBV19	TRBD1	TRBJ1-5	TGTGCCAGTAGTATTTTTGGACAGGGGGGTCAGCCCCAGCATTTT	CASSIFGQGGQPQHF